This T cell receptor beta chain was obtained from a study of early T cells in non-severe SARS-CoV-2 infection. Looking at the study overall: Chains stayed unpaired after sequencing of bulk RNA from unsorted whole blood.

TCRdb processed the 5' RACE reads anew with MiXCR; each CDR3 protein has one entry. This sample yields 60,000 or so distinct CDR3 sequences, of which approximately 10% are seen a single time; roughly 20% belongs to the top ten. Trimming stripped 6 bases from V and 10 bases from J, with 12 bases between. This CDR3 comprises 12 residues. Many counts were recorded for this clonotype. This clonotype was sampled from an adult who was a healthcare worker with PCR-confirmed SARS-CoV-2 infection or an uninfected control (not recorded which). The sample consisted of whole blood. The V call is TRBV12-3 or TRBV12-4, the J call TRBJ2-2; D is possibly TRBD2 (5 bases). CDR3 in DNA: TGTGCCAGCAGCATATCACGGGAGGAGCTGTTTTTT. This translates into CASSISREELFF.